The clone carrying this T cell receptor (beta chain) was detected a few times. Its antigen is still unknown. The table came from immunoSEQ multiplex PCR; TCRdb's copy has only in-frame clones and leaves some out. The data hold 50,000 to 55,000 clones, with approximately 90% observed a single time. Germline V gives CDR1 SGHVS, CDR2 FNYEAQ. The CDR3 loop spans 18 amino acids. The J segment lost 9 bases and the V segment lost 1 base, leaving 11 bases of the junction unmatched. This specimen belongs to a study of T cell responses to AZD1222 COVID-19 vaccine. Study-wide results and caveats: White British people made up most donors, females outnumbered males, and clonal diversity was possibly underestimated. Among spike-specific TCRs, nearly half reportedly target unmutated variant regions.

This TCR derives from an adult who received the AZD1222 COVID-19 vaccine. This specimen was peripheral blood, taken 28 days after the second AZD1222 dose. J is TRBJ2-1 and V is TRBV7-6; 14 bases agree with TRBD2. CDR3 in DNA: TGTGCCAGCAGCTTAGTGGTTGGGACTAGCGGGAGCTCTGGTGAGCAGTTCTTC. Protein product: CASSLVVGTSGSSGEQFF.